The next 30 T cell receptor beta chains were all read from a single sample in a study of cytomegalovirus exposure and HLA in healthy donors (dated by TCRdb to 2015 to 2018). Libraries were made using the immunoSEQ multiplex PCR assay. TCRdb took over this immuneACCESS table, retaining in-frame rearrangements with V and J assigned. Such tables are incomplete; in checked studies, under half of the missing clones stem from an unresolved V gene, and the remainder is unexplained. The sample table shows 70,000 to 80,000 clones, and 85% to 95% are seen once. The top ten constitute roughly 2.1% of the sample. The sequenced material came from PBMCs. All receptors derive from a woman aged 18-29 years in good health and CMV-seronegative.

A single count supports this clone. The rearrangement links TRBV9 to TRBJ2-3, with D unclear. V lost 0 bases, J lost 3 bases, and 14 bases lay in between. The CDR3 extends over 16 amino acids. Per germline, CDR1 SGDLS and CDR2 YYNGEE. Here the CDR3 DNA reads TGTGCCAGCAGCGTAGTCGGGTCGGGTTGGACAGATACGCAGTATTTT. Translation: CASSVVGSGWTDTQYF. The full variable domain, its missing parts supplied by reference TRBV9 and TRBJ2-3, is DSGVTQTPKHLITATGQRVTLRCSPRSGDLSVYWYQQSLDQGLQFLIQYYNGEERAKGNILERFSAQQFPDLHSELNLSSLELGDSALYFCASSVVGSGWTDTQYFGPGTRLTVL.

The chain couples TRBV11-2 to TRBJ1-3; D not certain. Germline V gene sequence: CDR1 SGHAT, CDR2 FQNNGV. V was clipped by 5 bases and J by 0 bases, with 14 bases between them. This CDR3 is built from 16 residues. CDR3 loop: CASSRRTGSSGNTIYF. The CDR3, as DNA: TGTGCCAGCAGCCGTCGGACGGGGAGCTCTGGAAACACCATATATTTT.

This chain joins TRBV4-1 and TRBJ2-1; D perhaps matches TRBD2 (6 bases). CDR3 length equals 14 residues. Germline V gene sequence: CDR1 MGHRA, CDR2 YSYEKL. The V and J ends lost 3 bases and 8 bases respectively, with 14 bases between them. CDR3 loop: CASSQLADKDEQFF. CDR3 in DNA: TGCGCCAGCAGCCAGTTAGCGGATAAGGATGAGCAGTTCTTC.

J is TRBJ1-1 and V is TRBV5-1; TRBD1 is a possible D gene (5 bases). This CDR3 is 14 amino acids long. Germline V gene lookup returns CDR1 SGHRS and CDR2 YFSETQ. V was trimmed by 0 bases and J by 3 bases, leaving 9 bases between them. CDR3 nucleotides: TGCGCCAGCAGCTTGGCTCGGGGGGACACTGAAGCTTTCTTT. It translates to CASSLARGDTEAFF.

This chain links TRBV4-1 with TRBJ2-7; possible D gene TRBD1, 5 bases. This CDR3 contains 15 residues. Germline V gene data show CDR1 as MGHRA and CDR2 as YSYEKL. The ends were cut back, 5 bases at V and 2 bases at J, with 16 bases in the middle. The CDR3: CASSKSTGTTYEQYF. In DNA form, the CDR3 reads TGCGCCAGCAGCAAGAGCACAGGAACGACCTACGAGCAGTACTTC.

The chain links TRBV4-2 to TRBJ2-7, with D perhaps TRBD1 (6 bases). The CDR3 covers 15 residues. V gave up 0 bases and J gave up 0 bases, with 9 bases separating them. Germline CDR1 and CDR2: LGHNA and YNFKEQ. CDR3: CASSQDQGSSYEQYF. In DNA form, the CDR3 reads TGTGCCAGCAGCCAAGATCAGGGGAGCTCCTACGAGCAGTACTTC.

The J gene is TRBJ2-3, the V gene TRBV6-1; possibly TRBD1 for D (6 bases). The germline CDR1 and CDR2 sequences are MNHNS and SASEGT. The CDR3 loop spans 17 amino acids. V was clipped by 4 bases and J by 0 bases, with 17 bases between them. CDR3 sequence reads: CASSVSEDSFSTDTQYF. The CDR3 DNA reads as TGTGCCAGCAGTGTATCCGAGGACAGTTTTAGCACAGATACGCAGTATTTT.

The chain has TRBV11-2 and TRBJ2-1, with TRBD2 identical over 7 bases. Trimming cost V 4 bases and J 0 bases; bases outside gene matches: 6. The CDR3 totals 16 residues. CDR1 is SGHAT, CDR2 FQNNGV, per germline. This CDR3 is CASSSLLADSYNEQFF. DNA for the CDR3: TGTGCCAGCAGCTCCCTCCTAGCGGACTCCTACAATGAGCAGTTCTTC.

The CDR3 loop reads CASSLYRDSGNTIYF. In DNA, the CDR3 is TGTGCCAGCAGTTTATACCGGGACTCTGGAAACACCATATATTTT. The chain recombines TRBV28 with TRBJ1-3; no clear D. V shed 1 base and J shed 0 bases, with 7 bases lying between them. The CDR3 totals 15 residues. Germline V gene data show CDR1 as MDHEN and CDR2 as SYDVKM.

The V and J genes are TRBV7-2 and TRBJ1-5; D possibly corresponds to TRBD1 (6 bases). Per germline, CDR1 SGHTA and CDR2 FQGNSA. Trimming left V 1 base short and J 4 bases short, with 8 bases between. This CDR3 has 14 amino acids. The CDR3 coding sequence is TGTGCCAGCAGCTTAGAAGGGGGAAATCAGCCCCAGCATTTT. This codes for CASSLEGGNQPQHF.

The chain is built from TRBV6-5 and TRBJ2-5, with D possibly TRBD2 on 5 matching bases. CDR3 size: 14 residues. V lost 2 bases and J lost 0, with 7 bases in between. CDR1 and CDR2 (germline): MNHEY, SVGAGI. In DNA form, the CDR3 reads TGTGCCAGCAGTTACGTGGGAGACCAAGAGACCCAGTACTTC. Its translation is CASSYVGDQETQYF.

The genes are TRBV11-2 and TRBJ1-1; a possible D gene is TRBD1 (5 bases). Looked up from germline, CDR1 is SGHAT and CDR2 is FQNNGV. Trimming took off 1 base at V and 1 base at J, with 13 bases between the two ends. The CDR3 is 16 amino acids. The CDR3 spells CASSLVWGHENTEAFF. CDR3 nucleotide sequence: TGTGCCAGCAGCTTAGTCTGGGGCCATGAGAACACTGAAGCTTTCTTT.

The chain carries TRBV29-1 and TRBJ1-3; TRBD1 might be the D (5 bases). The CDR3 sequence is 14 residues long. Germline CDR1 reads SQVTM; CDR2 reads ANQGSEA. Trimming cost V 4 bases and J 0 bases, with 10 bases left between them. In DNA form, the CDR3 reads TGCAGCGTTGGGGGGGACCGCTCTGGAAACACCATATATTTT. Translation: CSVGGDRSGNTIYF.

The rearrangement links TRBV15 to TRBJ2-6; a weak D match, TRBD2 (5 bases). Trimming left V 11 bases short and J 0 bases short, with 14 bases between. The CDR3 is 15 amino acids. The germline V gene encodes CDR1 LNHNV and CDR2 YYDKDF (reference sequence). The CDR3: CASGTEDSGANVLTF. The CDR3 region has the DNA TGTGCCTCGGGTACGGAGGACTCTGGGGCCAACGTCCTGACTTTC.

CDR3 sequence reads: CASSYSPEGNEQFF. CDR3 nucleotides: TGTGCCAGCAGTTACTCCCCGGAGGGGAATGAGCAGTTCTTC. This sequence joins TRBV6-5 and TRBJ2-1; maybe TRBD2 (6 bases). V lost 0 bases to trimming and J lost 7 bases, with 10 bases between them. The CDR3 is 14 amino acids. The germline V gene encodes CDR1 MNHEY and CDR2 SVGAGI.

The chain has TRBV9 and TRBJ2-3, with 8 nucleotides matching TRBD1. Germline V gives CDR1 SGDLS, CDR2 YYNGEE. The CDR3 runs to 18 residues. With 4 bases clipped from V and 3 bases from J, the junction kept 16 bases outside the gene matches. This CDR3 reads CASSNRTGPIFSTDTQYF. The CDR3 DNA reads as TGTGCCAGCAGCAACCGGACAGGGCCCATCTTTTCTACAGATACGCAGTATTTT. The complete variable domain, with remaining parts taken from reference TRBV9 and TRBJ2-3, reads DSGVTQTPKHLITATGQRVTLRCSPRSGDLSVYWYQQSLDQGLQFLIQYYNGEERAKGNILERFSAQQFPDLHSELNLSSLELGDSALYFCASSNRTGPIFSTDTQYFGPGTRLTVL.

The CDR3 DNA reads TGCGCCAGCAGCTCTCGGACTAGCGGGAGTTACGAGCAGTACTTC. Translation gives CASSSRTSGSYEQYF. V gene TRBV5-1 combines with J gene TRBJ2-7, with 13 bases that match TRBD2. This CDR3 has 15 residues. Germline trimming cut 3 bases from V and 4 bases from J; bases unmatched to any gene: 4. Germline V gene lookup returns CDR1 SGHRS and CDR2 YFSETQ. Full variable domain (missing parts from reference TRBV5-1 and TRBJ2-7): KAGVTQTPRYLIKTRGQQVTLSCSPISGHRSVSWYQQTPGQGLQFLFEYFSETQRNKGNFPGRFSGRQFSNSRSEMNVSTLELGDSALYLCASSSRTSGSYEQYFGPGTRLTVT.

This clone was recorded a few times. The chain has TRBV6-1 and TRBJ2-3; TRBD1 agrees at 8 bases. V gave up 8 bases and J gave up 2 bases; unmatched junction bases: 6. Germline CDR1 is MNHNS and CDR2 is SASEGT. The CDR3 is made up of 14 amino acids. DNA for the CDR3: TGTGCCAGCGGAGGACAGGGAGACACAGATACGCAGTATTTT. It specifies CASGGQGDTDTQYF.

The table lists this clone with a count of one. This chain joins TRBV12-2 and TRBJ1-4. TRBV12-2 is reported as a pseudogene. This CDR3 is built from 16 residues. CDR3 loop: CASRLAPRGANEKLFF. In nucleotides, the CDR3 is TGTGCAAGTCGCTTAGCGCCGCGGGGGGCTAATGAAAAACTGTTTTTT.

V is TRBV4-2 and J is TRBJ2-7, with 10 bases that match TRBD1. J was trimmed by 7 bases and V by 1 base; bases with no gene match: 10. The germline CDR1 and CDR2 sequences are LGHNA and YNFKEQ. The CDR3 is 16 residues long. The CDR3 protein is CASSQGAGDRGLEQYF. The DNA for the CDR3 is TGTGCCAGCAGCCAAGGGGCGGGAGACAGGGGGCTTGAGCAGTACTTC.

The J gene is TRBJ2-5, the V gene TRBV28; possibly TRBD2 for D (6 bases). The ends were cut back, 3 bases at V and 7 bases at J, with 30 bases in the middle. Germline V gene sequence: CDR1 MDHEN, CDR2 SYDVKM. The CDR3 contains 19 residues. The chain's CDR3 is CASSFSSVEAGTLLRTQYF. In DNA form, the CDR3 reads TGTGCCAGCAGTTTTAGTAGCGTCGAAGCGGGTACCTTACTCCGGACCCAGTACTTC.

The genes are TRBV20-1 and TRBJ1-1, with D tentatively TRBD1 (6 bases). V was trimmed by 4 bases and J by 9 bases, leaving 12 bases between them. This CDR3 is 11 amino acids long. The V gene's germline CDR1 is DFQATT and CDR2 SNEGSKA (reference sequence). The CDR3 DNA reads as TGCAGTGCTATGGACAGCATGAAAGCTTTCTTT. Translating it yields CSAMDSMKAFF.

The rearrangement joins TRBV27 to TRBJ2-1, with D possibly matching TRBD1 (6 bases). Germline lookup yields CDR1 MNHEY and CDR2 SMNVEV (reference sequence). This CDR3 is 20 amino acids long. The ends were cut back, 5 bases at V and 4 bases at J, with 30 bases in the middle. CDR3 DNA sequence: TGTGCCAGCAGTCCCAAGGACAGCCCCCAACCCCTTAGAGGGTACAATGAGCAGTTCTTC. Translated: CASSPKDSPQPLRGYNEQFF.

V and J are TRBV6-5 and TRBJ2-1; TRBD2 agrees at 12 bases. Germline trimming cut 4 bases from V and 6 bases from J; bases unmatched to any gene: 7. CDR1 and CDR2 (germline): MNHEY, SVGAGI. The CDR3 is 16 amino acids. The CDR3 protein is CASSSASGGAGNEQFF. For the CDR3, the DNA is TGTGCCAGCAGTTCGGCTAGCGGGGGGGCAGGCAATGAGCAGTTCTTC.

The rearrangement links TRBV6-5 to TRBJ2-1, with 14 bases fitting TRBD2. The CDR3 extends over 15 amino acids. Germline V CDR1 and CDR2: MNHEY, SVGAGI. Trimming cost V 7 bases and J 9 bases; bases outside gene matches: 8. The CDR3 nucleotides read TGTGCCAGCAAGAGGGGACTAGCGGGGGACGGTGAGCAGTTCTTC. Residues: CASKRGLAGDGEQFF.

The count of this clone is one. The chain carries TRBV10-2 and TRBJ2-7; D unresolved. Trimming took 8 bases from V and 4 from J, leaving 12 bases between them. The CDR3 is 12 residues long. CDR1 is WSHSY and CDR2 is SAAADI in the germline V gene. In nucleotides, the CDR3 is TGCGCCAGCTCCCCAGAACGATACGAGCAGTACTTC. It codes for CASSPERYEQYF.

The rearrangement links TRBV18 to TRBJ1-2, with D unclear. Germline V lookup: CDR1 KGHSH, CDR2 LQKENI. This CDR3 contains 12 residues. V gave up 5 bases and J gave up 7 bases, with 11 bases separating them. Here the CDR3 DNA reads TGTGCCAGCTCAGACCCGGGTCGTGGCTACACCTTC. Translation: CASSDPGRGYTF. Using reference TRBV18 and TRBJ1-2 for the parts outside the CDR3, the full variable domain is NAGVMQNPRHLVRRRGQEARLRCSPMKGHSHVYWYRQLPEEGLKFMVYLQKENIIDESGMPKERFSAEFPKEGPSILRIQQVVRGDSAAYFCASSDPGRGYTFGSGTRLTVV.

The CDR3 DNA reads TGTGCCAGCAGCTCGGAGTCCTACAATGAGCAGTTCTTC. The encoded protein is CASSSESYNEQFF. The chain links TRBV2 to TRBJ2-1; D remains unclear. Trimming took off 6 bases at V and 1 base at J, with 7 bases between the two ends. The CDR3 extends over 13 amino acids. CDR1 SNHLY and CDR2 FYNNEI come from the germline V gene.

This chain connects TRBV4-2 to TRBJ2-5, with 8 positions matching TRBD1. Germline lookup yields CDR1 LGHNA and CDR2 YNFKEQ. The CDR3 covers 15 residues. V shed 4 bases, J shed 5 bases, and the junction held 9 bases outside the gene matches. CDR3: CASSPGTGGEETQYF. CDR3 DNA: TGTGCCAGCAGCCCTGGAACAGGGGGTGAGGAGACCCAGTACTTC.

This rearrangement joins TRBV29-1 to TRBJ2-1; 8 positions agree with TRBD1. Germline loops: CDR1 SQVTM, CDR2 ANQGSEA. After removal of 4 bases from V and 4 bases from J, the junction contained 9 bases not matched to a gene. CDR3 length: 15 residues. The CDR3 nucleotides are TGCAGCGTTGCCCTCCGGCAGGGGGCTTACAATGAGCAGTTCTTC. This gives the protein CSVALRQGAYNEQFF.